Listed here are 11 T cell receptor beta chains from one sample, sequenced in a study of human T cells and chemical hapten exposure. The sample's time point: patch test 2, 6 weeks after DPC sensitization. Treatment given: therapeutic diphenylcyclopropenone sensitization with weekly scalp DPC. TCRdb analysed the RACE reads with MiXCR anew, one entry per CDR3 protein. The table shows approximately 87,000 distinct CDR3 sequences, with roughly 11% occurring only once. Sequences were derived from whole blood, sampled in connection with sensitization to the hapten diphenylcyclopropenone (DPC). These receptors were obtained from a woman in her thirties or forties with alopecia areata. Some clones in this sample may be carry-over from other donors' samples.

This clonotype was counted many times. The chain recombines TRBV4-3 with TRBJ2-7; D may be TRBD1 (6 bases). The CDR3 covers 14 residues. The germline gives CDR1 LGHNA, CDR2 YSLEER. V lost 6 bases and J lost 3, with 15 bases in between. The chain's CDR3 is CASRPGQGNYEQYF. The CDR3, as DNA: TGCGCCAGCAGGCCCGGGCAGGGGAACTACGAGCAGTACTTC.

The CDR3 is CASSTGQTNEKLFF. CDR3 bases: TGTGCCAGCAGCACGGGACAGACTAATGAAAAACTGTTTTTT. This chain links TRBV5-4 with TRBJ1-4; the match to TRBD1 covers 7 bases. The germline V gene has CDR1 SGHNT and CDR2 YYREEE (reference sequence). The CDR3 is 14 residues long. Trimming cost V 4 bases and J 2 bases; bases outside gene matches: 2.

This chain links TRBV11-3 with TRBJ2-7; 8 nucleotides agree with TRBD2. V lost 5 bases, J lost 2 bases, and 2 bases stayed unmatched. In germline, CDR1 is SGHNT, CDR2 YENEEA. There are 13 residues in the CDR3. CDR3 coding DNA: TGTGCCAGCAGCCCGGGACTAGCCTACGAGCAGTACTTC. Its translation is CASSPGLAYEQYF.

This chain links TRBV3-1 with TRBJ2-1, with 10 bases identical to TRBD2. Trimming at V came to 5 bases and at J to 0 bases, leaving 10 bases not matched to a gene. The CDR3 loop spans 18 amino acids. Germline V CDR1 and CDR2: LGHDT, YNNKEL (reference sequence). CDR3 DNA sequence: TGTGCCAGCAGCGACAAGACTAGCGGGTCGAGCTCCTACAATGAGCAGTTCTTC. This encodes CASSDKTSGSSSYNEQFF.

The chain combines TRBV29-1 with TRBJ2-3; no definite D call. This CDR3 comprises 11 residues. V was trimmed by 0 bases and J by 8 bases, leaving 6 bases between them. Germline CDR1 and CDR2: SQVTM and ANQGSEA. The CDR3 is CSVEDRSTQYF. The CDR3 coding sequence is TGCAGCGTTGAAGATCGTAGTACGCAGTATTTT.

The table lists this clonotype with a few counts. This chain uses TRBV7-3 with TRBJ2-2, with TRBD1 identical over 9 bases. Trimming removed 8 bases from V and 7 bases from J; junction bases left unmatched: 2. Germline V gene data show CDR1 as SGHTA and CDR2 as FQGTGA. The CDR3 runs 12 residues. In DNA, the CDR3 is TGTGCCAGCGGACAGGGGCTCGGGGAGCTGTTTTTT. Its translation is CASGQGLGELFF.

This rearrangement joins TRBV12-3 or TRBV12-4 to TRBJ2-6; D is unclear. Between the trimmed V and J ends, which lost 7 bases and 0 bases, there was a span of 7 bases. The CDR3 sequence is 14 residues long. CDR3 protein: CASTMLSGANVLTF. The CDR3 DNA is TGTGCCAGCACCATGCTCTCTGGGGCCAACGTCCTGACTTTC.

This rearrangement joins TRBV6-5 to TRBJ1-2; 8 positions match TRBD1. V gave up 5 bases and J gave up 4 bases; unmatched junction bases: 12. The CDR3 totals 16 residues. The germline V gene encodes CDR1 MNHEY and CDR2 SVGAGI. CDR3 nucleotide sequence: TGTGCCAGCAGTCAACACCTCGGACAGGGCCTCTATGGCTACACCTTC. Translation gives CASSQHLGQGLYGYTF.

This clonotype was detected ten times or more. The chain uses TRBV3-1 and TRBJ2-7; D call uncertain. V was clipped by 1 base and J by 0 bases, with 13 bases between them. The CDR3 contains 16 residues. Germline lookup yields CDR1 LGHDT and CDR2 YNNKEL (reference sequence). The CDR3 reads CASSQVAGPSSYEQYF. CDR3 DNA sequence: TGTGCCAGCAGCCAAGTGGCAGGACCCAGCTCCTACGAGCAGTACTTC.

At least ten counts were recorded for this clonotype. The chain joins TRBV5-1 to TRBJ2-5; 7 bases are shared with TRBD2. V lost 4 bases to trimming and J lost 2 bases; unmatched junction nucleotides: 8. This CDR3 has 15 amino acids. CDR1 and CDR2 from the germline V gene are SGHRS and YFSETQ. This CDR3 reads CASSPRGLDQETQYF. The CDR3 DNA reads TGCGCCAGCAGCCCAAGAGGACTAGATCAAGAGACCCAGTACTTC.

This clonotype was found many times. The rearrangement joins TRBV5-5 to TRBJ2-1; TRBD2 matches 11 bases. The CDR3 runs to 17 residues. After removal of 0 bases from V and 4 bases from J, the junction contained 6 bases not matched to a gene. Germline V gene data show CDR1 as SGHKS and CDR2 as YYEKEE (reference sequence). The CDR3 sequence: CASSLVVLAGGYNEQFF. CDR3 in DNA: TGTGCCAGCAGCTTGGTCGTGCTAGCGGGGGGATACAATGAGCAGTTCTTC.